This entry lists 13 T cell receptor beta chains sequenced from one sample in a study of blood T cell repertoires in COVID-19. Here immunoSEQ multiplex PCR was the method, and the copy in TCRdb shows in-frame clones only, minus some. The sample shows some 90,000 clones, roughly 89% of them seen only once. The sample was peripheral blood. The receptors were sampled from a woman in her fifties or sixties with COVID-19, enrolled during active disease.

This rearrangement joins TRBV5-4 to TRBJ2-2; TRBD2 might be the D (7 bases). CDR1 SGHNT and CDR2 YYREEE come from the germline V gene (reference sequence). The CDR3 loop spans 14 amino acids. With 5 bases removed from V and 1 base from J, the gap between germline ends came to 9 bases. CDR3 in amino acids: CASRGGGNTGELFF. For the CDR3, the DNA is TGTGCCAGCAGAGGGGGGGGGAACACCGGGGAGCTGTTTTTT.

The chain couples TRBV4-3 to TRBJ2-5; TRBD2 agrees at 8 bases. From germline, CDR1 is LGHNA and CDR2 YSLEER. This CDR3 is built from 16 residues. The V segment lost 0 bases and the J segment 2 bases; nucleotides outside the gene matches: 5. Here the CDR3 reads CASSQELAGTQETQYF. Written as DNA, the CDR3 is TGCGCCAGCAGCCAAGAGTTAGCGGGGACTCAAGAGACCCAGTACTTC.

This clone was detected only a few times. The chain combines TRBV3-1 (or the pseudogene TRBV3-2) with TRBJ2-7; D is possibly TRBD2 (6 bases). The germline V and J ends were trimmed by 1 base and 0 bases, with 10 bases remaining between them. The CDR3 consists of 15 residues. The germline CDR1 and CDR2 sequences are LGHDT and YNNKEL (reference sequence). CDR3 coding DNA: TGTGCCAGCAGCCAAGGCTGGGGAGGCTCCTACGAGCAGTACTTC. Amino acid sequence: CASSQGWGGSYEQYF.

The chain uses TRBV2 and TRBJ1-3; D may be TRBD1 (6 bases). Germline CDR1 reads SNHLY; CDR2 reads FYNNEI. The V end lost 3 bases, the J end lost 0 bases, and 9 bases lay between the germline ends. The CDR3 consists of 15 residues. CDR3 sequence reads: CASSDVGGSGNTIYF. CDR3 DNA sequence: TGTGCCAGCAGTGATGTAGGGGGCTCTGGAAACACCATATATTTT.

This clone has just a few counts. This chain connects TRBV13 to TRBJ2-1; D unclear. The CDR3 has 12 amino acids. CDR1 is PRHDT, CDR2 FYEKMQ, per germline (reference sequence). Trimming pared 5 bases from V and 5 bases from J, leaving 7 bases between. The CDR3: CASSRVNNEQFF. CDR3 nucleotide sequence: TGTGCCAGCAGCAGAGTTAACAATGAGCAGTTCTTC.

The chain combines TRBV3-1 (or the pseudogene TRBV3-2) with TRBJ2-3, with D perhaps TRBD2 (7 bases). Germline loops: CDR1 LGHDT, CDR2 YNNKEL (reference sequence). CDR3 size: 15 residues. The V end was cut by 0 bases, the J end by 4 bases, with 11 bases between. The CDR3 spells CASSQEPGGPDTQYF. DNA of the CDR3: TGTGCCAGCAGCCAAGAGCCGGGGGGCCCAGATACGCAGTATTTT.

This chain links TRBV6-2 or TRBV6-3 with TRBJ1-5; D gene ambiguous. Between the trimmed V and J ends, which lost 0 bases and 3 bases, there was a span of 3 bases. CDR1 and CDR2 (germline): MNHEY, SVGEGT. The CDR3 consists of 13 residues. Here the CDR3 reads CASSYSLNQPQHF. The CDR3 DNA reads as TGTGCCAGCAGTTACTCCCTCAATCAGCCCCAGCATTTT.

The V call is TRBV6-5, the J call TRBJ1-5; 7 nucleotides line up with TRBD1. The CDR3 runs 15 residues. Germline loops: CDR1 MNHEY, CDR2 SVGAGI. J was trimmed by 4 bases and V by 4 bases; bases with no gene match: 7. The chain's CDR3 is CASSSTGVLNQPQHF. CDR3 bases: TGTGCCAGCAGTTCAACAGGGGTCCTTAATCAGCCCCAGCATTTT.

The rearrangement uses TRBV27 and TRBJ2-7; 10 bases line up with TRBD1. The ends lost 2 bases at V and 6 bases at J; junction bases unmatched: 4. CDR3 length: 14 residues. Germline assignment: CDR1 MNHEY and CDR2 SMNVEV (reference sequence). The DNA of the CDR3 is TGTGCCAGCAGTTTAAGGGACAGGGGATTCGAGCAGTACTTC. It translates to CASSLRDRGFEQYF.

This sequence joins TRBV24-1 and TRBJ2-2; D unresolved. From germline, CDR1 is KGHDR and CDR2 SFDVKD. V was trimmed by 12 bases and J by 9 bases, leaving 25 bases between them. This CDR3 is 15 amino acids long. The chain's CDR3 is CAPPPVELVDWELFF. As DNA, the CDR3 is TGTGCCCCCCCTCCCGTAGAGCTAGTAGATTGGGAGCTGTTTTTT.

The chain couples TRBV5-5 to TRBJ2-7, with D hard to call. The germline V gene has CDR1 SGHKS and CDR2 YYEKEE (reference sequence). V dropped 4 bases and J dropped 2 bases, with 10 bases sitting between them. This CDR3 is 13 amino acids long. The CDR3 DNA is TGTGCCAGCAGCCAGAACAGTCCCTACGAGCAGTACTTC. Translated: CASSQNSPYEQYF. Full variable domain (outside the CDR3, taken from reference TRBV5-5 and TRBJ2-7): DAGVTQSPTHLIKTRGQQVTLRCSPISGHKSVSWYQQVLGQGPQFIFQYYEKEERGRGNFPDRFSARQFPNYSSELNVNALLLGDSALYLCASSQNSPYEQYFGPGTRLTVT.

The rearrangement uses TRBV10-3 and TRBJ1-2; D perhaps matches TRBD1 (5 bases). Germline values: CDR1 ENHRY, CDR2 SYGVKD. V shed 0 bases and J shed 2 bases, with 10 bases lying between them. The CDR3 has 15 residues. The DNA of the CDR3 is TGTGCCATCAGTGAGTCGGGGGGAGGGAACTATGGCTACACCTTC. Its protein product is CAISESGGGNYGYTF.

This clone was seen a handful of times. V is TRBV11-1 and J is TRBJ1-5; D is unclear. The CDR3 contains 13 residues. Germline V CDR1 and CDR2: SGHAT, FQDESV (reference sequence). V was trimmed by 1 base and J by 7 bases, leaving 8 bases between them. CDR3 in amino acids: CASSLDSLQPQHF. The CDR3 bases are TGTGCCAGCAGCTTAGACAGTCTACAGCCCCAGCATTTT.